This T cell receptor (beta chain) was documented in a study of T-cell reconstitution after alpha-beta-depleted transplantation in children. Study-level points and caveats: There were reportedly several hundred expanded graft clones from which alpha-beta T cells came about two months after transplant.

The germline gives CDR1 SGDLS, CDR2 YYNGEE. The CDR3 has 15 residues. After removal of 0 bases from V and 6 bases from J, the junction contained 6 bases not matched to a gene. Concerning this clonotype: The antigen is unknown.

TCRbeta library preparation incorporated unique molecular identifiers. MiXCR, applied by TCRdb to the PCR reads, yields one record per CDR3 protein. The data show roughly 420,000 distinct CDR3 sequences, with about 16% seen just once and approximately 28% held by the top ten. This TCR came from a boy less than two years old who had a stem cell transplant for Wiskott-Aldrich syndrome, so the T cells may come from the graft donor. The chain carries TRBV9 and TRBJ2-1, with 7 bases aligning to TRBD2. This specimen was PBMCs, mostly from graft donor cells, taken 360 days after TCRalphabeta/CD19-depleted stem cell transplant. The CDR3 coding sequence is TGTGCCAGCAGCGTAGGATCGACTAGCTCCAATGAGCAGTTCTTC. Protein: CASSVGSTSSNEQFF.